This TCR beta chain was recovered during a study of cytomegalovirus exposure and HLA in healthy donors. The CDR3 covers 18 residues. Germline V gene lookup returns CDR1 SGHVS and CDR2 FQNEAQ. The ends lost 5 bases at V and 5 bases at J; junction bases unmatched: 11. About this clone: Antigen specificity is unknown.

PCR amplification relied on 60 Vbeta primers (plus 13 Jbeta primers). TCRdb's copy holds only in-frame clones and misses some; the assay was immunoSEQ multiplex PCR. In the table there are 95,000 to 150,000 clones, over 60% of which are singletons. Donors consisted of healthy bone marrow donors. The study's findings and limits: In a later analysis, a genetic analysis reported fewer productive-TCR N-insertions in an Asian-associated ancestry cluster than the cohort average. Reports showed the classifier diagnosing cytomegalovirus status with high specificity and sensitivity. Researchers catalogued some 160 TCR beta chains as cytomegalovirus-associated.

V usage is TRBV7-8 and J usage is TRBJ2-5, with TRBD2 matching 16 bases. This receptor was taken from a woman between 40 and 55 years old in good health and CMV-seronegative. Sequenced: PBMCs. CDR3 sequence: CASSPGTSGRAVSETQYF. CDR3 coding DNA: TGTGCCAGCAGCCCGGGGACTAGCGGGAGGGCCGTTTCGGAGACCCAGTACTTC. The full variable domain, its missing parts supplied by reference TRBV7-8 and TRBJ2-5, is GAGVSQSPRYKVAKRGQDVALRCDPISGHVSLFWYQQALGQGPEFLTYFQNEAQLDKSGLPSDRFFAERPEGSVSTLKIQRTQQEDSAVYLCASSPGTSGRAVSETQYFGPGTRLLVL.